These 14 T cell receptor beta chains originate from one sample sequenced in a study of T cell repertoires in cytomegalovirus infection. Each CDR3 protein is one row after TCRdb ran MiXCR on the reads. The sample consists of roughly 180,000 distinct CDR3 sequences, 15% to 20% of them appearing once. The material sequenced was CD8+ T cells from PBMCs. The receptor source for this set is a human donor in good health (CMV status not recorded). Some clones in this sample may be carry-over from other donors' samples.

V is TRBV24-1 and J is TRBJ2-2, with no clear D. CDR1 and CDR2 (germline): KGHDR, SFDVKD. V was cut by 2 bases and J by 6 bases, with 3 bases left in between. The CDR3 consists of 12 residues. The CDR3 sequence: CATSDSPGELFF. DNA for the CDR3: TGTGCCACCAGTGATTCGCCCGGGGAGCTGTTTTTT.

V and J are TRBV6-2 or TRBV6-3 and TRBJ1-5; 11 nucleotides align to TRBD1. J gave up 4 bases and V 2 bases, and 10 bases lay outside the gene matches. CDR1 is MNHEY, CDR2 SVGEGT, per germline. The CDR3 length is 18 residues. CDR3 amino acids: CASSYARTGGVRNQPQHF. CDR3 nucleotides: TGTGCCAGCAGTTACGCAAGGACAGGGGGCGTCCGAAATCAGCCCCAGCATTTT.

This chain uses TRBV6-6 with TRBJ1-5; D remains ambiguous. Between the trimmed V and J ends, which lost 2 bases and 4 bases, there was a span of 27 bases. CDR1 and CDR2 (germline): MNHNY, SVGAGI (reference sequence). The CDR3 is made up of 20 amino acids. Here the CDR3 reads CASSYANPPLRLRENQPQHF. In DNA form, the CDR3 reads TGTGCCAGCAGTTACGCGAACCCGCCCCTACGGCTTAGGGAAAATCAGCCCCAGCATTTT.

The chain combines TRBV6-5 with TRBJ2-1; D is unresolved. The CDR3 has 12 amino acids. V was cut by 2 bases and J by 7 bases, with 6 bases left in between. Germline V gene lookup returns CDR1 MNHEY and CDR2 SVGAGI. The DNA for the CDR3 is TGTGCCAGCAGTTACGGGCCAAATGAGCAGTTCTTC. Its translation: CASSYGPNEQFF.

The chain is built from TRBV7-2 and TRBJ1-2, with TRBD1 matching 10 bases. The ends lost 5 bases at V and 0 bases at J; junction bases unmatched: 12. CDR1 and CDR2 (germline): SGHTA, FQGNSA. There are 18 residues in the CDR3. The CDR3 loop reads CASSPGGQGIGANYGYTF. CDR3 bases: TGTGCCAGCAGCCCGGGGGGACAGGGGATTGGAGCTAACTATGGCTACACCTTC.

The V gene is TRBV5-6, the J gene TRBJ2-7; a possible D gene is TRBD2 (7 bases). Per germline, CDR1 SGHDT and CDR2 YYEEEE. V lost 0 bases, J lost 3 bases, and 10 bases lay in between. The CDR3 runs 14 residues. The DNA for the CDR3 is TGTGCCAGCAGCTTGGAGGGGGGGCGCTACGAGCAGTACTTC. It specifies CASSLEGGRYEQYF.

The rearrangement joins TRBV6-1 to TRBJ1-1, with D maybe TRBD1 (5 bases). This CDR3 is built from 14 residues. Trimming shortened V by 6 bases and J by 0 bases, and 11 bases separated the two germline ends. CDR1 and CDR2 from the germline V gene are MNHNS and SASEGT. The CDR3 region is CASRTGLLNTEAFF. The CDR3, as DNA: TGTGCCAGCAGAACAGGCCTACTGAACACTGAAGCTTTCTTT.

The chain recombines TRBV6-2 or TRBV6-3 with TRBJ2-7, with 8 bases identical to TRBD2. The V gene end was trimmed by 5 bases and the J gene end by 5 bases; junction bases not matched to a gene: 8. CDR1 is MNHEY and CDR2 is SVGEGT in the germline V gene. The CDR3 length is 14 residues. This CDR3 is CASSGPGTRDEQYF. Here the CDR3 DNA reads TGTGCCAGCAGTGGTCCAGGGACTAGGGACGAGCAGTACTTC.

This clonotype was recorded a few times. The CDR3 loop reads CSVAGATNEKLFF. DNA for the CDR3: TGCAGCGTTGCAGGTGCAACTAATGAAAAACTGTTTTTT. The chain recombines TRBV29-1 with TRBJ1-4; D is uncertain. The CDR3 has 13 residues. Germline V gene lookup returns CDR1 SQVTM and CDR2 ANQGSEA. Trimming shortened V by 4 bases and J by 0 bases, and 6 bases separated the two germline ends.

This clonotype was counted only a few times. This chain connects TRBV29-1 to TRBJ2-1; 7 bases fit TRBD2. The CDR3 is made up of 14 amino acids. Germline trimming cut 4 bases from V and 5 bases from J; bases unmatched to any gene: 8. Looked up from germline, CDR1 is SQVTM and CDR2 is ANQGSEA. Written as DNA, the CDR3 is TGCAGCGTTGTCGGTCTAGCGGAGAACAATGAGCAGTTCTTC. Its protein is CSVVGLAENNEQFF.

V gene TRBV27 combines with J gene TRBJ2-7; the match to TRBD2 covers 8 bases. This CDR3 comprises 16 residues. CDR1 is MNHEY, CDR2 SMNVEV, per germline (reference sequence). Trimming at V came to 5 bases and at J to 3 bases, leaving 12 bases not matched to a gene. As DNA, the CDR3 is TGTGCCAGCAGTGCCTCGACCGGACTAGCTTACTACGAGCAGTACTTC. It specifies CASSASTGLAYYEQYF.

This chain uses TRBV7-9 with TRBJ2-6; TRBD1 agrees at 8 bases. Germline V gives CDR1 SEHNR, CDR2 FQNEAQ (reference sequence). This CDR3 has 17 amino acids. With V trimmed by 5 bases and J by 0 bases, 6 bases remained unmatched. In DNA, the CDR3 is TGTGCCAGCAGCATGGGACAGGTGACCTCTGGGGCCAACGTCCTGACTTTC. This encodes CASSMGQVTSGANVLTF.

The table lists this clonotype with a few counts. The chain joins TRBV29-1 to TRBJ2-1, with TRBD2 identical over 8 bases. V lost 6 bases, J lost 1 base, and 8 bases stayed unmatched. Germline V lookup: CDR1 SQVTM, CDR2 ANQGSEA. The CDR3 is 15 amino acids. DNA for the CDR3: TGCAGCGTCGACGTTAGCGGGGAGTCCTACAATGAGCAGTTCTTC. Translation: CSVDVSGESYNEQFF.

The chain uses TRBV28 and TRBJ2-7; D unclear. The ends were cut back, 6 bases at V and 1 base at J, with 10 bases in the middle. The CDR3 extends over 13 amino acids. Germline V CDR1 and CDR2: MDHEN, SYDVKM. This chain's CDR3 is CASSRPYSYEQYF. The CDR3 region has the DNA TGTGCCAGCAGCCGACCCTATTCCTACGAGCAGTACTTC. The whole variable domain, remainder taken from reference TRBV28 and TRBJ2-7, is DVKVTQSSRYLVKRTGEKVFLECVQDMDHENMFWYRQDPGLGLRLIYFSYDVKMKEKGDIPEGYSVSREKKERFSLILESASTNQTSMYLCASSRPYSYEQYFGPGTRLTVT.